In its sample, the clone carrying this T cell receptor (beta chain) was seen once. Its antigen is not known. Patients between 18 and 65 years old had hyperthyroidism, newly diagnosed and lasting under 2 months. RNA transcripts gave rise to amplified TCR beta CDR3 regions. First-round RT-PCR with HTBI primers amplified the TCR CDR3 region. TCRdb used MiXCR to reprocess the multiplex PCR reads, holding one entry per CDR3 protein. The sample shows about 580,000 distinct CDR3 sequences, 46% of them seen only once. The sample comes from a study of T cells in Graves' hyperthyroidism and ophthalmopathy. V was shortened by 7 bases and J by 11 bases, with 5 bases between the two germline ends. This CDR3 is built from 9 residues. The germline CDR1 and CDR2 sequences are KGHDR and SFDVKD. Study findings and constraints: Blood also held most thyroid clonotypes expanded beyond 0.001. Ophthalmopathy onset followed model prediction by a median approximately 6.2 months.

The clonotype was recovered from a woman aged 18-29 years with Graves' hyperthyroidism. The chain carries TRBV24-1 and TRBJ1-5; no reliable D call. Sequencing was done on a sample of peripheral blood or thyroid tissue (not recorded which). In nucleotides, the CDR3 is TGTGCCACCAGCCGATCCCAGCATTTT. It specifies CATSRSQHF.